This is a list of T cell receptor beta chains from one sample in a study of brain metastases from non-small cell lung cancer. Sequencing used immunoSEQ multiplex PCR; TCRdb keeps in-frame clones, though not all of them. Of roughly 14,000 clones listed, around 81% are singletons. The source material was primary lung tumor tissue. These receptors were collected from a donor at least 40 years old with non-small cell lung cancer. Each CDR3 is given with its conserved first and last residue. The order of the fields is V gene, J gene, clone size, D gene, CDR3 length, CDR3 protein, CDR3 DNA. A D gene is named only where the DNA matches it firmly. Only some rows state a clone size, as once, few, many or a class for expanded clones.

V gene: TRBV7-9; J gene: TRBJ2-7; clone size: NA; D gene: NA; CDR3 length: 11; CDR3 protein: CASTQEEEQYF; CDR3 DNA: TGTGCCAGCACCCAGGAGGAAGAGCAGTACTTC
V gene: TRBV7-9; J gene: TRBJ1-1; clone size: NA; D gene: NA; CDR3 length: 15; CDR3 protein: CASSLGRSMNTEAFF; CDR3 DNA: TGTGCCAGCAGCTTGGGACGGTCAATGAACACTGAAGCTTTCTTT
V gene: TRBV18; J gene: TRBJ1-2; clone size: NA; D gene: TRBD1; CDR3 length: 14; CDR3 protein: CASSSTGNSYGYTF; CDR3 DNA: TGTGCCAGCTCATCGACAGGGAATTCTTATGGCTACACCTTC
V gene: TRBV6-1; J gene: TRBJ1-5; clone size: NA; D gene: TRBD1; CDR3 length: 17; CDR3 protein: CASSEGRGRGSNQPQHF; CDR3 DNA: TGTGCCAGCAGTGAGGGCAGGGGGCGCGGGAGCAATCAGCCCCAGCATTTT
V gene: TRBV24-1; J gene: TRBJ2-5; clone size: NA; D gene: NA; CDR3 length: 16; CDR3 protein: CATSDLTGGVQETQYF; CDR3 DNA: TGTGCCACCAGTGACCTGACAGGAGGGGTCCAAGAGACCCAGTACTTC
V gene: TRBV7-9; J gene: TRBJ2-2; clone size: NA; D gene: NA; CDR3 length: 14; CDR3 protein: CASSLVLYTGELFF; CDR3 DNA: TGTGCCAGCAGCTTAGTGCTGTACACCGGGGAGCTGTTTTTT
V gene: TRBV14; J gene: TRBJ1-6; clone size: NA; D gene: TRBD1; CDR3 length: 16; CDR3 protein: CASSQGTGVYNSPLHF; CDR3 DNA: TGTGCCAGCAGCCAAGGGACAGGGGTCTATAATTCACCCCTCCACTTT
V gene: TRBV30; J gene: TRBJ1-5; clone size: NA; D gene: NA; CDR3 length: 15; CDR3 protein: CAWSGTGLSNQPQHF; CDR3 DNA: TGTGCCTGGAGCGGAACAGGGTTAAGCAATCAGCCCCAGCATTTT
V gene: TRBV9; J gene: TRBJ1-1; clone size: NA; D gene: TRBD1; CDR3 length: 13; CDR3 protein: CASSVAGTGEAFF; CDR3 DNA: TGTGCCAGCAGCGTAGCTGGGACAGGAGAAGCTTTCTTT
V gene: TRBV7-2; J gene: TRBJ2-1; clone size: once; D gene: TRBD2; CDR3 length: 15; CDR3 protein: CASSLGTSGLNEQFF; CDR3 DNA: TGTGCCAGCAGCTTGGGGACTAGCGGGTTAAATGAGCAGTTCTTC
V gene: TRBV2; J gene: TRBJ1-2; clone size: once; D gene: NA; CDR3 length: 13; CDR3 protein: CASSEEGVYGYTF; CDR3 DNA: TGTGCCAGCAGTGAGGAGGGCGTCTATGGCTACACCTTC
V gene: TRBV10-3; J gene: TRBJ1-1; clone size: NA; D gene: NA; CDR3 length: 15; CDR3 protein: CAISPDTRVTTEAFF; CDR3 DNA: TGTGCCATCAGTCCGGACACCCGGGTAACCACTGAAGCTTTCTTT
V gene: TRBV9; J gene: TRBJ2-3; clone size: once; D gene: TRBD2; CDR3 length: 18; CDR3 protein: CASSVAGQAGGLTDTQYF; CDR3 DNA: TGTGCCAGCAGCGTAGCTGGGCAGGCGGGGGGCCTCACAGATACGCAGTATTTT
V gene: TRBV19; J gene: TRBJ2-1; clone size: NA; D gene: NA; CDR3 length: 15; CDR3 protein: CASSIGMSSYNEQFF; CDR3 DNA: TGTGCCAGTAGTATAGGGATGAGCTCCTACAATGAGCAGTTCTTC
V gene: TRBV6-5; J gene: TRBJ2-5; clone size: NA; D gene: NA; CDR3 length: 13; CDR3 protein: CASTRGYQETQYF; CDR3 DNA: TGTGCCAGCACCCGGGGGTACCAAGAGACCCAGTACTTC
V gene: TRBV28; J gene: TRBJ1-5; clone size: NA; D gene: NA; CDR3 length: 13; CDR3 protein: CASSLSGGQPQHF; CDR3 DNA: TGTGCCAGCAGTCTATCGGGGGGGCAGCCCCAGCATTTT
V gene: TRBV5-1; J gene: TRBJ2-3; clone size: few; D gene: NA; CDR3 length: 14; CDR3 protein: CASSQTSSTDTQYF; CDR3 DNA: TGCGCCAGCAGCCAAACCTCTAGCACAGATACGCAGTATTTT
V gene: TRBV2; J gene: TRBJ2-7; clone size: NA; D gene: TRBD1; CDR3 length: 15; CDR3 protein: CASSEQGTGVNEQYF; CDR3 DNA: TGTGCCAGCAGTGAACAGGGGACAGGAGTTAACGAGCAGTACTTC
V gene: TRBV30; J gene: TRBJ1-6; clone size: NA; D gene: TRBD1; CDR3 length: 14; CDR3 protein: CAWSATGTNSPLHF; CDR3 DNA: TGTGCCTGGAGTGCGACAGGGACTAATTCACCCCTCCACTTT
V gene: TRBV30; J gene: TRBJ1-2; clone size: NA; D gene: NA; CDR3 length: 13; CDR3 protein: CAWSVGPHGDYTF; CDR3 DNA: TGTGCCTGGAGTGTTGGCCCGCATGGTGACTACACCTTC
V gene: TRBV23-1; J gene: TRBJ1-1; clone size: once; D gene: NA; CDR3 length: 16; CDR3 protein: CASSQRLIRGDTEAFF; CDR3 DNA: TGCGCCAGCAGTCAAAGACTGATTAGAGGGGACACTGAAGCTTTCTTT
V gene: TRBV7-9; J gene: TRBJ1-2; clone size: NA; D gene: NA; CDR3 length: 14; CDR3 protein: CASSHSGPQKRNTF; CDR3 DNA: TGTGCCAGCAGCCATAGTGGGCCCCAGAAAAGAAACACCTTC
V gene: TRBV6-5; J gene: TRBJ1-2; clone size: NA; D gene: NA; CDR3 length: 15; CDR3 protein: CASSYSAQANYGYTF; CDR3 DNA: TGTGCCAGCAGTTACTCGGCCCAAGCTAACTATGGCTACACCTTC
V gene: TRBV27; J gene: TRBJ1-1; clone size: once; D gene: NA; CDR3 length: 17; CDR3 protein: CASSLRPEEPMNTEAFF; CDR3 DNA: TGTGCCAGCAGTTTAAGACCCGAGGAGCCCATGAACACTGAAGCTTTCTTT
V gene: TRBV6-2/TRBV6-3; J gene: TRBJ2-3; clone size: NA; D gene: NA; CDR3 length: 14; CDR3 protein: CASSYGPPTDTQYF; CDR3 DNA: TGTGCCAGCAGTTACGGCCCCCCTACAGATACGCAGTATTTT
V gene: TRBV2; J gene: TRBJ1-1; clone size: NA; D gene: NA; CDR3 length: 13; CDR3 protein: CASKAARATEAFF; CDR3 DNA: TGTGCCAGCAAAGCGGCCCGGGCAACTGAAGCTTTCTTT
V gene: TRBV19; J gene: TRBJ2-1; clone size: NA; D gene: TRBD1; CDR3 length: 14; CDR3 protein: CASSIGDRRIGQFF; CDR3 DNA: TGTGCCAGTAGTATAGGGGACAGAAGAATAGGGCAGTTCTTC
V gene: TRBV5-5; J gene: TRBJ1-2; clone size: NA; D gene: TRBD1; CDR3 length: 14; CDR3 protein: CASTRDRGNNGYTF; CDR3 DNA: TGTGCCAGCACCCGGGACAGGGGTAATAATGGCTACACCTTC
V gene: TRBV20-1; J gene: TRBJ1-5; clone size: NA; D gene: TRBD1; CDR3 length: 13; CDR3 protein: CSANEDRGPTQHF; CDR3 DNA: TGCAGTGCTAATGAGGACAGGGGCCCAACCCAGCATTTT
V gene: TRBV30; J gene: TRBJ1-1; clone size: NA; D gene: NA; CDR3 length: 13; CDR3 protein: CAWMEGGMTEAFF; CDR3 DNA: TGTGCCTGGATGGAGGGAGGGATGACTGAAGCTTTCTTT
V gene: TRBV6-6; J gene: TRBJ2-3; clone size: NA; D gene: NA; CDR3 length: 16; CDR3 protein: CATQMGSLTSTDTQYF; CDR3 DNA: TGTGCCACCCAAATGGGCAGCCTAACTAGCACAGATACGCAGTATTTT
V gene: TRBV12-3/TRBV12-4; J gene: TRBJ1-1; clone size: NA; D gene: NA; CDR3 length: 13; CDR3 protein: CASSFGGGTEAFF; CDR3 DNA: TGTGCCAGCAGTTTTGGGGGTGGGACTGAAGCTTTCTTT
V gene: TRBV19; J gene: TRBJ2-1; clone size: NA; D gene: TRBD2; CDR3 length: 15; CDR3 protein: CASSQLALVYNEQFF; CDR3 DNA: TGTGCCAGTAGCCAACTAGCGTTGGTCTACAATGAGCAGTTCTTC
V gene: TRBV30; J gene: TRBJ1-2; clone size: NA; D gene: NA; CDR3 length: 12; CDR3 protein: CAWSERQVGYTF; CDR3 DNA: TGTGCCTGGAGTGAACGACAGGTTGGCTACACCTTC
V gene: TRBV9; J gene: TRBJ1-1; clone size: NA; D gene: NA; CDR3 length: 15; CDR3 protein: CASSVTATMNTEAFF; CDR3 DNA: TGTGCCAGCAGCGTCACCGCAACGATGAACACTGAAGCTTTCTTT
V gene: TRBV24-1; J gene: TRBJ2-6; clone size: NA; D gene: TRBD1; CDR3 length: 18; CDR3 protein: CATSDSGQGPSGANVLTF; CDR3 DNA: TGTGCCACCAGTGACTCCGGACAGGGCCCCTCTGGGGCCAACGTCCTGACTTTC
V gene: TRBV29-1; J gene: TRBJ1-1; clone size: NA; D gene: NA; CDR3 length: 13; CDR3 protein: CSVEGAKGTEAFF; CDR3 DNA: TGCAGCGTTGAAGGGGCGAAGGGCACTGAAGCTTTCTTT
V gene: TRBV5-1; J gene: TRBJ2-3; clone size: NA; D gene: NA; CDR3 length: 16; CDR3 protein: CASSIFSADLLHTQYF; CDR3 DNA: TGTGCCAGCAGCATTTTTAGCGCGGATCTCTTACATACGCAGTATTTT
V gene: TRBV7-2; J gene: TRBJ2-3; clone size: few; D gene: NA; CDR3 length: 15; CDR3 protein: CASSRAGARADTQYF; CDR3 DNA: TGTGCCAGCAGCCGGGCGGGGGCAAGGGCAGATACGCAGTATTTT
V gene: TRBV6-2/TRBV6-3; J gene: TRBJ2-1; clone size: NA; D gene: NA; CDR3 length: 15; CDR3 protein: CASSDPSGLYNEQFF; CDR3 DNA: TGTGCCAGCAGCGACCCCTCTGGTCTGTACAATGAGCAGTTCTTC
V gene: TRBV7-8; J gene: TRBJ1-6; clone size: NA; D gene: TRBD1; CDR3 length: 15; CDR3 protein: CASSLTGQDNSPLHF; CDR3 DNA: TGTGCCAGCAGCTTAACGGGACAGGATAATTCACCCCTCCACTTT
V gene: TRBV5-5; J gene: TRBJ1-1; clone size: NA; D gene: NA; CDR3 length: 16; CDR3 protein: CASSSRDARAGTEAFF; CDR3 DNA: TGTGCCAGCAGCTCTCGGGACGCCAGGGCGGGCACTGAAGCTTTCTTT
V gene: TRBV7-7; J gene: TRBJ2-3; clone size: NA; D gene: TRBD2; CDR3 length: 15; CDR3 protein: CASSLYGGATDTQYF; CDR3 DNA: TGTGCCAGCAGCTTATACGGGGGGGCAACAGATACGCAGTATTTT
V gene: TRBV7-9; J gene: TRBJ1-5; clone size: few; D gene: TRBD1; CDR3 length: 15; CDR3 protein: CASSLGTDNNQPQHF; CDR3 DNA: TGTGCCAGCAGCCTTGGGACAGACAATAATCAGCCCCAGCATTTT
V gene: TRBV6-2/TRBV6-3; J gene: TRBJ1-1; clone size: NA; D gene: NA; CDR3 length: 11; CDR3 protein: CASSIKSEAFF; CDR3 DNA: TGTGCCAGCAGTATTAAATCTGAAGCTTTCTTT
V gene: TRBV12-3/TRBV12-4; J gene: TRBJ1-2; clone size: NA; D gene: NA; CDR3 length: 11; CDR3 protein: CASSLGLGYTF; CDR3 DNA: TGTGCCAGCAGTTTAGGCCTTGGCTACACCTTC